These T cell receptor beta chains were read from a single sample in a study of HIV-infected children after antiretroviral therapy interruption. TCRdb reanalysed the 3' RACE reads using MiXCR and keeps one entry per CDR3 protein. The data hold 40,000 to 50,000 distinct CDR3 sequences, with 4.3% observed a single time. This material consisted of CD45RA+ CD4+ T cells from PBMCs, pooled from several time points, taken from a donor given antiretroviral therapy, either interrupted or continuous. The receptors originated from a pool of human donors with HIV. Both conserved end residues are part of each CDR3. A D gene is named only where the DNA matches it firmly. Size tells how often a clone was seen (once, few, many) or the class of an expanded clone, and some rows leave it out.

cdr3_aa cdr3_nt j_call v_call clone_size d_call
CASSHQEPNSPLHF TGTGCCAGCAGTCACCAGGAACCTAATTCACCCCTCCACTTT TRBJ1-6 TRBV6-5 many -
CASSHGYEQFF TGTGCCAGCAGCCATGGTTATGAGCAGTTCTTC TRBJ2-1 TRBV4-2 - -
CASSPTGGQPQHF TGCGCCAGCTCACCGACAGGTGGTCAGCCCCAGCATTTT TRBJ1-5 TRBV10-1 many -
CASSLGQAPNQPQHF TGTGCCAGCAGCCTTGGACAGGCCCCCAATCAGCCCCAGCATTTT TRBJ1-5 TRBV7-9 many TRBD1
CASSLAGGPREQFF TGTGCCAGCAGTTTAGCGGGGGGGCCTCGGGAGCAGTTCTTC TRBJ2-1 TRBV6-1 many TRBD2
CASSESSGLSYEQYF TGCGCCAGCAGTGAGTCCAGCGGGCTCTCCTACGAGCAGTACTTC TRBJ2-7 TRBV10-1 many -
CSAGTGGDGYTF TGCAGTGCTGGGACAGGGGGCGATGGCTACACCTTC TRBJ1-2 TRBV20-1 - TRBD1
CASSSTGNTEAFF TGTGCCAGCAGCTCGACTGGGAACACTGAAGCTTTCTTT TRBJ1-1 TRBV5-6 - -
CASSRGVDGYTF TGTGCCAGCAGCAGGGGCGTGGATGGCTACACCTTC TRBJ1-2 TRBV12-3/TRBV12-4 many -
CASSLLAAETQYF TGTGCCAGCAGTTTATTAGCGGCAGAGACCCAGTACTTC TRBJ2-5 TRBV12-3/TRBV12-4 many -
CAISAGSGPTATGELFF TGTGCCATCAGTGCCGGGAGTGGCCCCACAGCCACCGGGGAGCTGTTTTTT TRBJ2-2 TRBV10-3 - -
CASSQDDRYYEQYF TGTGCCAGCAGCCAAGATGATAGGTACTACGAGCAGTACTTC TRBJ2-7 TRBV4-2 many -
CASSSLPGQGVDTQYF TGTGCCAGCAGCTCCCTCCCGGGACAGGGGGTCGATACGCAGTATTTT TRBJ2-3 TRBV7-3 many TRBD1
CASSYTSWPTNNEQFF TGTGCCAGCAGTTATACCAGTTGGCCAACAAACAATGAGCAGTTCTTC TRBJ2-1 TRBV12-3/TRBV12-4 many -
CASRPEGNQPQHF TGTGCCAGCAGGCCAGAAGGGAATCAGCCCCAGCATTTT TRBJ1-5 TRBV12-3/TRBV12-4 - -
CASSPGRSGTEAFF TGTGCCAGCTCCCCTGGCCGAAGTGGGACTGAAGCTTTCTTT TRBJ1-1 TRBV18 many -
CASSLGRTGDTGELFF TGTGCCAGCAGCTTAGGCCGGACAGGGGACACCGGGGAGCTGTTTTTT TRBJ2-2 TRBV7-9 many TRBD1
CASSDGDRASGELFF TGCGCCAGCAGTGATGGGGACAGGGCATCCGGGGAGCTGTTTTTT TRBJ2-2 TRBV10-2 many TRBD1
CASSEVMSGGWTQYF TGTGCCAGCAGTGAAGTAATGTCGGGGGGCTGGACCCAGTACTTC TRBJ2-5 TRBV6-1 many -
CASSEGVTGELFF TGTGCCAGCAGTGAAGGGGTCACCGGGGAGCTGTTTTTT TRBJ2-2 TRBV6-1 many -
CSARQGSGNTIYF TGCAGTGCTCGACAGGGCTCTGGAAACACCATATATTTT TRBJ1-3 TRBV20-1 many TRBD1
CSAIKAVNEQFF TGCAGTGCTATAAAGGCAGTCAATGAGCAGTTCTTC TRBJ2-1 TRBV20-1 many -
CASGDISSSPLHF TGTGCCAGTGGGGACATCAGTTCGTCACCCCTCCACTTT TRBJ1-6 TRBV27 many -
CASSLGGRVSEQYF TGTGCCAGCAGCTTAGGTGGCAGAGTAAGCGAGCAGTACTTC TRBJ2-7 TRBV7-2 many -
CSVERETQYF TGCAGCGTTGAGAGGGAGACCCAGTACTTC TRBJ2-5 TRBV29-1 many -
CAWSGAKGSSYEQYF TGTGCCTGGAGTGGCGCGAAGGGAAGCTCCTACGAGCAGTACTTC TRBJ2-7 TRBV30 many -
CASSRRGQSYEQYF TGTGCCAGCAGCCGCCGCGGACAGTCCTACGAGCAGTACTTC TRBJ2-7 TRBV11-2 many -
CASSLVPGARGETQYF TGTGCCAGCAGCTTGGTCCCAGGGGCGCGTGGAGAGACCCAGTACTTC TRBJ2-5 TRBV5-6 many -
CASSLNYLGNTDTEAFF TGTGCCAGCAGCTTGAATTACCTGGGTAACACTGACACTGAAGCTTTCTTT TRBJ1-1 TRBV5-4 many -
CASSLKRGEQFF TGTGCCAGCAGTTTAAAACGCGGGGAGCAGTTCTTC TRBJ2-1 TRBV28 many -